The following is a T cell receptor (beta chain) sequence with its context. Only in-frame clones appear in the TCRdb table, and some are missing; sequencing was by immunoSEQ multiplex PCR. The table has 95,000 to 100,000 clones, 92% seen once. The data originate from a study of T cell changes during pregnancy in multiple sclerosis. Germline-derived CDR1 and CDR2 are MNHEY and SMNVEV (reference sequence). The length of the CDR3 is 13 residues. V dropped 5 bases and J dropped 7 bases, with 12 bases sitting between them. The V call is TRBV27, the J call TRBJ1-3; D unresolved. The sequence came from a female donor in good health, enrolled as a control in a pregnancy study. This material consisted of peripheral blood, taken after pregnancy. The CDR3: CASSRRNGNTIYF. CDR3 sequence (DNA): TGTGCCAGCAGTCGCAGGAATGGGAACACCATATATTTT.